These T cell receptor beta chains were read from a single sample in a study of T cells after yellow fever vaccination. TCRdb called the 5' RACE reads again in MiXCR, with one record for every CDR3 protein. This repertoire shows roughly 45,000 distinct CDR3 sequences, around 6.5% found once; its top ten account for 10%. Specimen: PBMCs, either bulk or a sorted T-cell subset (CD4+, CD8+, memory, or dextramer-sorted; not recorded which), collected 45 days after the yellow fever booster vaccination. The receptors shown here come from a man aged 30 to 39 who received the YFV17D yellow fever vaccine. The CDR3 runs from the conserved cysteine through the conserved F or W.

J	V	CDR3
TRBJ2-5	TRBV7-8	CASSLSPQNRETQYF
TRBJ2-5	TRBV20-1	CSVPASGTQETQYF
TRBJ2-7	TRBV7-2	CASSSAGTSGGGEQYF
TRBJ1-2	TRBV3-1	CASSQDATAYDGYTF
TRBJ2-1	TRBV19	CASSPRPGELHNEQFF
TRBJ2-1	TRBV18	CASSPLRKRSSYNEQFF
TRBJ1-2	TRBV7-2	CASSFSGYYGYTF
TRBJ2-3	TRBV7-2	CASNLPPTDTQYF
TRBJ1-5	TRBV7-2	CASSLTGGQPQHF
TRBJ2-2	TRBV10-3	CAISEDGRGTGELFF
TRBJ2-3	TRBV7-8	CASSPTGTSDTQYF
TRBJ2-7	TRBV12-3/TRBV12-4	CASRTSGSNYEQYF
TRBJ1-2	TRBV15	CATSRLEGVGGYTF
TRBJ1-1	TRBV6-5	CASSYGPGRGSEAFF
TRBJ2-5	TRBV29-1	CSVQDRVETQYF
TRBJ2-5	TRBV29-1	CSVGGRAETQYF
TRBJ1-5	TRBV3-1	CASSPGQGGYSNQPQHF
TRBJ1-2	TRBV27	CASSFEGLEGNGYTF
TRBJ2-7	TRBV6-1	CASSPSGRAEEQYF
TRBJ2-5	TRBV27	CASSLRLAGLKETQYF
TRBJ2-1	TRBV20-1	CSARVGTITVNEQFF
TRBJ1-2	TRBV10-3	CATSDGGTNYGYTF
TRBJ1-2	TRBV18	CASSSGPNYGYTF
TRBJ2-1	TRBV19	CASRLGSSSYNEQFF
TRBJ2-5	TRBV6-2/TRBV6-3	CASSPGEETQYF
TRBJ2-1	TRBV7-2	CASSLLPSYNEQFF
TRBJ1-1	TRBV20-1	CSARALGQGNTEAFF
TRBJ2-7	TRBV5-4	CASSRSGMGLREQYF
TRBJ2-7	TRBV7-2	CASSFGQVSSYEQYF
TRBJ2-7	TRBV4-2	CASSQDLGGADYEQYF
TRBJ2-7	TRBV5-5	CASSLVASGSCLYEQYF
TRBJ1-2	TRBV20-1	CSAPLMDLEVDGYTF
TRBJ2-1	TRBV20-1	CSASGRARRYEQFF
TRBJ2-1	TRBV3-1	CASSVYNEQFF
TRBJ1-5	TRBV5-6	CASSLQGRYNQPQHF
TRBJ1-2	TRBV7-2	CASSLGEGRTLWGYTF
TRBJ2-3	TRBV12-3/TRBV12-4	CASSPLADTQYF
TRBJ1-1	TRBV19	CASTKGGYVENTEAFF
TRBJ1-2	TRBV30	CACSDRGDTF
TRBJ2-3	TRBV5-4	CASSLGASDTQYF